This T cell receptor beta chain was sequenced for a study of blood T cell repertoires in COVID-19. Whole-study context: Samples taken during acute and convalescent COVID-19 were collected in the United States, Italy and Spain. PBMCs, B-cell-depleted T cells, or T cells were the source of the cDNA or gDNA that made up the material.

This CDR3 has 13 residues. V shed 6 bases and J 4 bases; nucleotides not matched to a gene: 5. Germline CDR1 reads SNHLY; CDR2 reads FYNNEI. Original processing notes: From reference gene primer amplification, estimates of nucleated cell counts were derived. Data came from immunoSEQ multiplex PCR; TCRdb stores just in-frame clones and leaves some out. V, J and clone size are taken as reported in that table, and D and trimming were inferred from the DNA itself. Of some 70,000 clones in the sample, 79% were seen once. This receptor was taken from a woman between 45 and 60 years old with acute or convalescent COVID-19. Sample: peripheral blood. The chain joins TRBV2 to TRBJ1-1; 7 bases are a match to TRBD1. In nucleotides, the CDR3 is TGTGCCAGCAGCCCGACAGGGACCACTGAAGCTTTCTTT. This encodes CASSPTGTTEAFF.